This T cell receptor beta chain was recorded in a study of neurological immune-mediated disorders. The sorted libraries were prepared using some 950,000 CD4+ or CD8+ T cells that had themselves been sorted. Study findings and constraints: In HTLV-1-associated myelopathy, TCR clonal expansion was greatest, and in multiple sclerosis it was least, below healthy controls.

This clonotype has at least ten counts. Its antigen remains unidentified. TCRdb analysed the 5' RACE reads with MiXCR anew, one entry per CDR3 protein. This repertoire shows 20,000 to 25,000 distinct CDR3 sequences, approximately 5.9% found once; its top ten account for about 45%. This CDR3 is 14 amino acids long. Germline loops: CDR1 SGHVS, CDR2 FNYEAQ. Trimming left V 5 bases short and J 1 base short, with 11 bases between. The receptor comes from a man between 18 and 29 years old in good health. This chain connects TRBV7-6 to TRBJ1-1, with D tentatively TRBD1 (5 bases). Sequenced input: CD8+ T cells from blood. CDR3 bases: TGTGCCAGCAGCCCCGGGACCGCGAACACTGAAGCTTTCTTT. It translates to CASSPGTANTEAFF.